This T cell receptor (beta chain) derives from a study of cytomegalovirus exposure and HLA in healthy donors. A remark on this clone: The antigen remains unidentified.

The CDR3 has 19 amino acids. With V trimmed by 4 bases and J by 4 bases, 13 bases remained unmatched. Germline V gives CDR1 LGHNA, CDR2 YSLEER. The PCR had 60 Vbeta and 13 Jbeta primers. Some clones are missing from TCRdb's copy, which holds only in-frame ones; the method was immunoSEQ multiplex PCR. The data contain around 180,000 clones, roughly 77% of them singletons. General observations from the study: A classifier reportedly called cytomegalovirus status with high sensitivity and specificity.

The sequence was collected from a woman aged 50 to 60 in good health and CMV-seronegative. The rearrangement uses TRBV4-3 and TRBJ2-6; TRBD1 agrees at 10 bases. Input material: PBMCs. The CDR3 here is CASSLFSGQGVSGANVLTF. The CDR3 region has the DNA TGCGCCAGCAGCCTCTTCTCTGGACAGGGGGTTTCCGGGGCCAACGTCCTGACTTTC.